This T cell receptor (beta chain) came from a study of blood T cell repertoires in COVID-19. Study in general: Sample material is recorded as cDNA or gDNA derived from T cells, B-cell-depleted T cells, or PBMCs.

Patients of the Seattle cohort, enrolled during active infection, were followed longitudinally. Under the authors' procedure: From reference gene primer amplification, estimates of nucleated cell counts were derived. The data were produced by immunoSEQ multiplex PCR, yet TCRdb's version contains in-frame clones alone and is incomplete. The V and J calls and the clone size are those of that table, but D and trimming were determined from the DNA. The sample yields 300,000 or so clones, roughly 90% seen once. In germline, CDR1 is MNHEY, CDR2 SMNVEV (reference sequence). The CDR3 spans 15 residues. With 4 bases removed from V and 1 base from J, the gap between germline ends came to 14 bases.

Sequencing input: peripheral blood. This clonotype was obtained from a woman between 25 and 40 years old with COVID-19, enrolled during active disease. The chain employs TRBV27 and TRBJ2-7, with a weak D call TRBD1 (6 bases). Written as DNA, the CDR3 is TGTGCCAGCAGTTCGTACAGGGAAGGGTCCTACGAGCAGTACTTC. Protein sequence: CASSSYREGSYEQYF.